This T cell receptor beta chain was sequenced during a study of T cells expressing NK-cell markers. TCRdb processed the 5' RACE reads again and assigns one entry to each CDR3 protein, with no DNA. This table lists some 410,000 distinct CDR3 sequences. The TCR originated in a woman aged 18 to 75 in good health. Sequenced input: blood T cells: a sorted CD56 or NKG2C T cell subset, CD4+ or CD8+ T cells, or bulk PBMC T cells (not recorded which).

CDR3 loop: CSVGQGTEAFF. This chain connects TRBV29-1 to TRBJ1-1; TCRdb gives TRBD1 as the D gene, but with no DNA this cannot be confirmed. Germline values: CDR1 SQVTM, CDR2 ANQGSEA. The CDR3 length is 11 residues. Full variable domain (rest looked up from reference TRBV29-1 and TRBJ1-1): SAVISQKPSRDICQRGTSLTIQCQVDSQVTMMFWYRQQPGQSLTLIATANQGSEATYESGFVIDKFPISRPNLTFSTLTVSNMSPEDSSIYLCSVGQGTEAFFGQGTRLTVV.